The TCR beta chain under discussion was sequenced for a study of graft-versus-host responses after intestinal transplantation. Study-level background: Anti-thymocyte globulin induction was given to all recipients, followed by tacrolimus and steroids for 2 to 3 years.

Study-level points and caveats: Researchers found peak circulating GvH clone levels linked to early post-transplant HvG declines.

As to this clone: Its matching antigen is unknown.

The table came from immunoSEQ multiplex PCR; TCRdb's copy has only in-frame clones and leaves some out. Seen here are about 84,000 clones, approximately 90% observed once, and the top ten hold around 0.37%. V was clipped by 2 bases and J by 1 base, with 14 bases between them. The CDR3 is made up of 16 amino acids. The germline gives CDR1 MRHNA, CDR2 SNTAGT. The sequence derives from a human donor who was the organ donor for an intestinal transplant. V is TRBV6-4 and J is TRBJ2-5; D might be TRBD1 (7 bases). Sequenced here: unstimulated CD4+ T cells sorted from spleen or lymph node cells, sampled before transplant. The CDR3 loop reads CASSDTYRGLQETQYF. The CDR3 nucleotides read TGTGCCAGCAGTGACACATACAGGGGACTCCAAGAGACCCAGTACTTC.